This T cell receptor (beta chain) was sequenced in a study of T cells after yellow fever vaccination. Whole-study findings and limits: The CD4 and CD8 compartments had a small share of their clonotypes in common. After the booster, over 95% of CD4 and about nine tenths of CD8 primary-response clones were re-detected.

This clonotype was seen a handful of times. Its antigen is not known. TCRdb itself ran the 5' RACE reads through MiXCR, one entry per CDR3 protein. The sample consists of about 500,000 distinct CDR3 sequences, about a sixth of them appearing once. V lost 5 bases and J lost 15; bases outside the gene matches: 11. The CDR3 covers 14 residues. Germline CDR1 MNHEY, CDR2 SVGAGI. The clonotype comes from a young man who received the YFV17D yellow fever vaccine. The source material was PBMCs, sampled 4 to 6 days after the first yellow fever vaccination. This sequence joins TRBV6-5 and TRBJ2-1, with TRBD2 matching 12 bases. The CDR3 nucleotides read TGTGCCAGCAGTCCAGGGGGGCTAGCGGGGGGGCGGTTCTTC. This gives the protein CASSPGGLAGGRFF.